The TCR beta chain described here comes from a study of cytotoxic CD8 clonotypes in ibrutinib-treated CLL. In the study overall: Across the patients, approximately 10 were relapsed/refractory, roughly 14 treatment-naive and fewer than 18 IGHV unmutated. An average of 255,043 productive templates and approximately 91,000 productive rearrangements was obtained per sample.

The V gene end was trimmed by 6 bases and the J gene end by 6 bases; junction bases not matched to a gene: 5. The CDR3 has 15 amino acids. Germline CDR1 is SGHAT and CDR2 is FQNNGV. Study results and caveats: While tracking circulating CD8+ T-cell counts, baseline clonality exceeded that of age-matched healthy donors. For progressing versus sustained-remission patients, sampling times were not the same.

With regard to this clone: Antigen: not known.

Produced via immunoSEQ multiplex PCR; TCRdb's table is partial and in-frame only. The sample consists of 250,000 to 350,000 clones, roughly 76% of them appearing once. V gene TRBV11-2 combines with J gene TRBJ2-1; the match to TRBD2 covers 13 bases. The sequences come from PBMCs, collected at disease progression, from a patient treated with ibrutinib. The clonotype comes from a human donor with chronic lymphocytic leukemia. CDR3 sequence (DNA): TGTGCCAGCAGTCCCGGACTAGCGGGAGTCAATGAGCAGTTCTTC. Translating gives CASSPGLAGVNEQFF.